The entry below gives a single T cell receptor (beta chain) sequence along with its context. This specimen belongs to a study of blood T cell repertoires in COVID-19. The participants were between 18 and 89 years old and came from roughly 24 US areas. The study counted Cohort 3 donors as recovered given two negative PCRs, clearance, or symptom resolution. Per the original data handling: Amplifying reference gene primers gave estimates of nucleated cell counts. Clones were read by immunoSEQ multiplex PCR, and TCRdb kept only the in-frame ones, dropping some. The V and J calls and clone size are taken from that table; D and trimming were inferred from the DNA. The sample shows 360,000 or so clones, approximately 89% of them seen only once. Germline V CDR1 and CDR2: MNHNS, SASEGT. The CDR3 is 13 amino acids. The V gene lost 6 bases and the J gene lost 4 bases, with 11 bases spanning the gap.

The chain links TRBV6-1 to TRBJ2-3; D call uncertain. Sequencing input: PBMCs or T cells enriched from blood (not recorded which). This clonotype was sampled from a woman aged 25-40 years who had recovered from COVID-19. CDR3 sequence (DNA): TGTGCCAGCAGCGATAGATCGGCAGATACGCAGTATTTT. The encoded protein is CASSDRSADTQYF.